A selection of T cell receptor beta chains follows, all from one sample in a study of shared clonotypes between healthy human individuals. TCRdb's table, derived via immunoSEQ multiplex PCR, lists solely in-frame clones and lacks some. The sample includes over a million clones, 98% of them seen just once. Input material: naive CD4+ T cells sorted from blood. Receptors originate from a man aged 25-45 years in good health. CDR3s include the opening cysteine and the closing phenylalanine or tryptophan. D genes are given only for firm matches. For some rows the clone size is stated as once, few or many, or as a class when expanded; others skip it.

d_gene	v_gene	len	abundance	j_gene	CDR3aa	CDR3nt
NA	TRBV7-2	13	NA	TRBJ2-7	CASSFDRPYEQYF	TGTGCCAGCAGTTTCGACAGACCCTACGAGCAGTACTTC
NA	TRBV4-1	16	NA	TRBJ2-7	CASSQGYGSPPYEQYF	TGCGCCAGCAGCCAAGGTTACGGTAGTCCTCCCTACGAGCAGTACTTC
NA	TRBV5-4	18	NA	TRBJ2-4	CASSPTGTGGLAKNIQYF	TGTGCCAGCAGCCCAACAGGGACGGGCGGCCTAGCCAAAAACATTCAGTACTTC
NA	TRBV6-6	11	NA	TRBJ1-2	CASSRQDGYTF	TGTGCCAGCAGCCGACAAGATGGCTACACCTTC
NA	TRBV28	18	NA	TRBJ1-5	CASQVPARKGGENQPQHF	TGTGCCAGCCAAGTTCCGGCCCGGAAGGGAGGCGAAAATCAGCCCCAGCATTTT
TRBD1	TRBV2	16	NA	TRBJ1-4	CASTKLSGTGITKLFF	TGTGCCAGCACTAAACTGTCCGGGACAGGGATCACAAAACTGTTTTTT
NA	TRBV11-3	16	NA	TRBJ2-5	CASSPGLRGVQETQYF	TGTGCCAGCAGCCCCGGGTTGAGGGGCGTTCAAGAGACCCAGTACTTC
NA	TRBV5-4	13	NA	TRBJ2-3	CASSLGFTDTQYF	TGTGCCAGCAGCTTGGGATTCACAGATACGCAGTATTTT
TRBD1	TRBV19	14	NA	TRBJ1-5	CASSKGQGDQPQHF	TGTGCCAGTAGTAAGGGACAGGGCGATCAGCCCCAGCATTTT
NA	TRBV29-1	10	NA	TRBJ1-1	CSVGGQGAFF	TGCAGCGTTGGAGGGCAGGGAGCTTTCTTT
NA	TRBV5-6	13	NA	TRBJ2-7	CASSLPSSYEQYF	TGTGCCAGCAGCTTACCAAGCTCCTACGAGCAGTACTTC
TRBD2	TRBV18	17	NA	TRBJ2-2	CASSPMASGPSSGELFF	TGTGCCAGCTCACCGATGGCTAGCGGACCCTCTTCCGGGGAGCTGTTTTTT
TRBD2	TRBV28	15	NA	TRBJ2-5	CASSPGTSGQETQYF	TGTGCCAGCAGTCCTGGGACTAGCGGACAAGAGACCCAGTACTTC
TRBD2	TRBV5-1	15	NA	TRBJ2-1	CASSVAGEGYNEQFF	TGCGCCAGCAGTGTAGCGGGAGAGGGGTACAATGAGCAGTTCTTC
TRBD2	TRBV29-1	15	NA	TRBJ2-3	CSVEDSRETTDTQYF	TGCAGCGTTGAAGACTCGCGGGAGACAACAGATACGCAGTATTTT
NA	TRBV6-6	16	NA	TRBJ1-3	CASSFSGRASGNTIYF	TGTGCCAGCAGCTTTAGCGGACGGGCCTCTGGAAACACCATATATTTT
NA	TRBV30	15	NA	TRBJ2-7	CAWSPRDKVVYEQYF	TGTGCCTGGAGTCCTCGGGACAAGGTAGTATACGAGCAGTACTTC
NA	TRBV27	13	once	TRBJ1-5	CASSGGLGQPQHF	TGTGCCAGCAGCGGGGGCTTAGGGCAGCCCCAGCATTTT
NA	TRBV5-6	12	few	TRBJ1-5	CASSLVNQPQHF	TGTGCCAGCAGCTTGGTCAATCAGCCCCAGCATTTT
NA	TRBV6-5	14	NA	TRBJ2-7	CASSRILRSYEQYF	TGTGCCAGCAGTCGTATATTACGTTCCTACGAGCAGTACTTC
TRBD1	TRBV18	16	NA	TRBJ2-5	CASSTLGQGYQETQYF	TGTGCCAGCTCTACTCTAGGACAGGGCTACCAAGAGACCCAGTACTTC
NA	TRBV5-5	14	NA	TRBJ1-1	CASSLQGGNTEAFF	TGTGCCAGCAGCTTGCAGGGAGGGAACACTGAAGCTTTCTTT
NA	TRBV6-5	14	NA	TRBJ2-7	CASSSYGLSYEQYF	TGTGCCAGCAGTTCCTACGGCCTATCCTACGAGCAGTACTTC
NA	TRBV5-5	15	NA	TRBJ2-3	CASSLGLSVTSTQYF	TGTGCCAGCAGCTTGGGATTGTCGGTGACTTCTACGCAGTATTTT
NA	TRBV28	17	NA	TRBJ2-7	CASSSGISRIITYEQYF	TGTGCCAGCAGTTCCGGGATCTCGCGAATAATTACCTACGAGCAGTACTTC